The clone carrying this TCR beta chain came up a few times. Its target is unknown. The sample belongs to a study of early T cells in non-severe SARS-CoV-2 infection. Individual cDNA molecules were tagged with unique molecular identifiers, the study reported. From the 5' RACE reads, TCRdb called clonotypes with MiXCR, one entry per CDR3 protein. The table has 25,000 to 30,000 distinct CDR3 sequences, approximately 4% seen once. Study-wide points: VDJdb matching favored anti-spike CD8 responses, missing private and CD4 specificities.

The source of this sequence is an adult who was a healthcare worker with PCR-confirmed SARS-CoV-2 infection or an uninfected control (not recorded which). Sequencing was performed on whole blood.

CDR3 DNA: TGTGCCACCAGCGCCAGCCGTGGGGAGCAGTACTTC. Encoded protein: CATSASRGEQYF. The chain has TRBV15 and TRBJ2-7; no clear D. Germline loops: CDR1 LNHNV, CDR2 YYDKDF (reference sequence). V lost 5 bases and J 7 bases, leaving 12 bases between the germline ends. CDR3 length: 12 amino acids.